Below are 23 T cell receptor beta chains sequenced from a single sample in a study of T-cell memory formation after mild COVID-19. MiXCR, applied by TCRdb to the 5' RACE reads, yields one record per CDR3 protein. The data contain 450,000 or so distinct CDR3 sequences, around 20% of them singletons. Sequencing was carried out using PBMCs or a T cell subset sorted from them (not recorded which). The receptors were gathered from an adult woman who had mild COVID-19 (a few samples of this study predate the infection). Cell type and time point are not known.

This clonotype was seen repeatedly, ten times or more. The CDR3 DNA reads as TGTGCCAGCACCCGGGGATTGTATCAGCCCCAGCATTTT. This sequence encodes CASTRGLYQPQHF. The V call is TRBV12-3 or TRBV12-4, the J call TRBJ1-5; D uncertain. V was cut by 7 bases and J by 5 bases, with 12 bases left in between. The CDR3 covers 13 residues.

The rearrangement joins TRBV4-2 to TRBJ2-2, with D perhaps matching TRBD2 (5 bases). The CDR3 is 16 amino acids. Trimming took 0 bases from V and 7 from J, leaving 15 bases between them. Germline V gives CDR1 LGHNA, CDR2 YNFKEQ. As DNA, the CDR3 is TGTGCCAGCAGCCAAGAAGAACTAGGTTGGGGCGGGGAGCTGTTTTTT. Its translation: CASSQEELGWGGELFF.

This clonotype was observed at least ten times. This chain joins TRBV12-3 or TRBV12-4 and TRBJ2-4; D is possibly TRBD1 (6 bases). Trimming cost V 2 bases and J 1 base, with 12 bases left between them. This CDR3 has 16 residues. CDR3 protein: CASSLWTAEAKNIQYF. CDR3 DNA: TGTGCCAGCAGTTTATGGACAGCTGAGGCCAAAAACATTCAGTACTTC.

The rearrangement joins TRBV6-5 to TRBJ1-2; D gene ambiguous. CDR1 and CDR2 (germline): MNHEY, SVGAGI. This CDR3 region has 15 residues. V was clipped by 2 bases and J by 0 bases, with 10 bases between them. The CDR3 sequence: CASSYNPGANYGYTF. The CDR3 coding sequence is TGTGCCAGCAGTTACAACCCGGGAGCTAACTATGGCTACACCTTC.

V gene TRBV7-9 combines with J gene TRBJ1-2, with a possible D match to TRBD1 (6 bases). Trimming removed 1 base from V and 3 bases from J, with 12 bases in between. The CDR3 consists of 15 residues. Germline assignment: CDR1 SEHNR and CDR2 FQNEAQ (reference sequence). In DNA, the CDR3 is TGTGCCAGCAGCTTAGGTGGGGGGCAAGACTATGGCTACACCTTC. It is translated as CASSLGGGQDYGYTF.

This clonotype was picked up a small number of times. V usage is TRBV5-1 and J usage is TRBJ2-1, with 7 positions matching TRBD2. With 3 bases clipped from V and 3 bases from J, the junction kept 9 bases outside the gene matches. The CDR3 extends over 16 amino acids. In germline, CDR1 is SGHRS, CDR2 YFSETQ. This chain's CDR3 is CASSSHWGTNYNEQFF. The DNA for the CDR3 is TGCGCCAGCAGCTCTCACTGGGGGACTAACTACAATGAGCAGTTCTTC.

In this sample, this clonotype turned up many times. Germline is not matched at one junction end, which may reflect a read error. The chain uses TRBV5-1 and TRBJ1-1; D remains unclear. Germline-derived CDR1 and CDR2 are SGHRS and YFSETQ. This CDR3 spans 14 amino acids. CDR3 nucleotides: TGTGCCAGCAGTTTTGGCCAGACGAACACTGAAGCTTTCTTT. It yields the protein CASSFGQTNTEAFF.

The V call is TRBV24-1, the J call TRBJ2-5; the match to TRBD2 covers 7 bases. The V gene's germline CDR1 is KGHDR and CDR2 SFDVKD. J lost 4 bases, V lost 4 bases, and 17 bases had no gene match. The CDR3 runs to 18 residues. The CDR3 DNA reads as TGTGCCACCAGTGAAACCGGGACCATCTTTGGGGGGGGAGAGACCCAGTACTTC. Amino acid sequence: CATSETGTIFGGGETQYF.

This clonotype was counted only a few times. The chain employs TRBV5-1 and TRBJ2-1; TRBD1 aligns across 10 bases. CDR3 length: 17 residues. V gave up 2 bases and J gave up 4 bases; unmatched junction bases: 9. Per germline, CDR1 SGHRS and CDR2 YFSETQ. Written as DNA, the CDR3 is TGCGCCAGCAGCTTCCCCGGGACAGGGGCGCGATACAATGAGCAGTTCTTC. Protein product: CASSFPGTGARYNEQFF.

This clonotype was picked up a small number of times. The chain combines TRBV19 with TRBJ2-7, with D perhaps matching TRBD1 (6 bases). Germline loops: CDR1 LNHDA, CDR2 SQIVND (reference sequence). The CDR3 length is 14 residues. Deletions cut 6 bases from V and 7 bases from J, with 19 bases between. The DNA of the CDR3 is TGTGCCAGTAGGACAGGACCGACCGCGGGTGAGCAGTACTTC. Residues: CASRTGPTAGEQYF.

There are a few counts of this clonotype. The gene calls are TRBV5-4 and TRBJ2-1; 10 bases line up with TRBD2. The CDR3 has 16 residues. Germline-derived CDR1 and CDR2 are SGHNT and YYREEE (reference sequence). After removal of 4 bases from V and 6 bases from J, the junction contained 10 bases not matched to a gene. The DNA of the CDR3 is TGTGCCAGCAGCCCCCCGTCTAGCGGGGGTACCAATGAGCAGTTCTTC. Encoded protein: CASSPPSSGGTNEQFF.

This clonotype was seen repeatedly, ten times or more. This rearrangement joins TRBV12-3 or TRBV12-4 to TRBJ2-2; 11 bases align to TRBD2. This CDR3 is 14 amino acids long. Unmatched junction bases numbered 4, after V lost 8 bases and J lost 5 bases. CDR3 sequence: CASRTSGGTGELFF. The CDR3 nucleotides are TGTGCCAGCCGTACTAGCGGGGGAACCGGGGAGCTGTTTTTT.

The J gene is TRBJ1-1, the V gene TRBV20-1; D unresolved. Germline V gene sequence: CDR1 DFQATT, CDR2 SNEGSKA (reference sequence). The length of the CDR3 is 12 residues. The V gene lost 3 bases and the J gene lost 1 base, with 6 bases spanning the gap. This CDR3 is CSARRPNTEAFF. In DNA form, the CDR3 reads TGCAGTGCTAGGAGACCGAACACTGAAGCTTTCTTT.

This clonotype was seen only a few times. V is TRBV2 and J is TRBJ2-3; TRBD2 aligns across 11 bases. Germline values: CDR1 SNHLY, CDR2 FYNNEI. V shed 5 bases, J shed 4 bases, and the junction held 5 bases outside the gene matches. This CDR3 has 15 residues. The CDR3 region has the DNA TGTGCCAGCAGTCGCTGGGGACTAGCGGCAGATACGCAGTATTTT. It encodes CASSRWGLAADTQYF.

This clonotype was counted only a few times. This chain uses TRBV7-6 with TRBJ2-3; 9 nucleotides line up with TRBD1. Losses at the gene ends were 5 bases for V and 11 bases for J; bases not matched to a gene: 11. The CDR3 has 14 residues. In germline, CDR1 is SGHVS, CDR2 FNYEAQ. In DNA form, the CDR3 reads TGTGCCAGCAGCGCGGGACAGGGCCTAGGGGGGCAGTATTTT. It specifies CASSAGQGLGGQYF. The full variable domain, in which reference TRBV7-6 and TRBJ2-3 provide the parts outside the CDR3, is GAGVSQSPRYKVTKRGQDVALRCDPISGHVSLYWYRQALGQGPEFLTYFNYEAQQDKSGLPNDRFSAERPEGSISTLTIQRTEQRDSAMYRCASSAGQGLGGQYFGPGTRLTVL.

The CDR3 spells CASSQDRQGKFAGYTF. The DNA for the CDR3 is TGTGCCAGCAGCCAAGACCGACAGGGGAAGTTTGCTGGCTACACCTTC. The rearrangement joins TRBV4-2 to TRBJ1-2, with 8 bases identical to TRBD1. Germline-derived CDR1 and CDR2 are LGHNA and YNFKEQ. Trimming took 0 bases from V and 7 from J; bases not matched to a gene: 10. The CDR3 length is 16 residues.

This clonotype was counted many times. The V and J genes are TRBV3-1 and TRBJ1-1; D is unclear. Per germline, CDR1 LGHDT and CDR2 YNNKEL (reference sequence). Trimming left V 4 bases short and J 0 bases short, with 12 bases between. The CDR3 covers 15 residues. In nucleotides, the CDR3 is TGTGCCAGCAGCCCTACAGTGGCTATGAACACTGAAGCTTTCTTT. This translates into CASSPTVAMNTEAFF. The variable domain in full, with the rest retrieved from reference TRBV3-1 and TRBJ1-1, is DTAVSQTPKYLVTQMGNDKSIKCEQNLGHDTMYWYKQDSKKFLKIMFSYNNKELIINETVPNRFSPKSPDKAHLNLHINSLELGDSAVYFCASSPTVAMNTEAFFGQGTRLTVV.

This clonotype was counted only a few times. This CDR3 reads CASSPSGLAGELFF. The CDR3 nucleotides read TGTGCCAGCAGTCCCTCGGGGCTGGCCGGGGAGCTGTTTTTT. The chain employs TRBV12-3 or TRBV12-4 and TRBJ2-2; D may match TRBD1 or TRBD2 (5 bases each). The CDR3 consists of 14 residues. The V gene lost 5 bases and the J gene lost 6 bases, with 13 bases spanning the gap.

The CDR3 reads CAWDPGTEGVGDTQYF. DNA of the CDR3: TGTGCCTGGGACCCCGGGACGGAGGGAGTGGGAGATACGCAGTATTTT. The chain is built from TRBV30 and TRBJ2-3; maybe TRBD2 (6 bases). This CDR3 region has 16 residues. Trimming removed 5 bases from V and 5 bases from J, with 23 bases in between. Germline V gene data show CDR1 as GTSNPN and CDR2 as SVGIG (reference sequence).

In this sample, this clonotype turned up a few times. V gene TRBV5-4 combines with J gene TRBJ2-1; TRBD2 matches at 9 bases. The CDR3 consists of 15 residues. Unmatched junction bases numbered 6, after V lost 0 bases and J lost 8 bases. Germline CDR1 reads SGHNT; CDR2 reads YYREEE (reference sequence). CDR3 nucleotide sequence: TGTGCCAGCAGCTTGGCGCTAGCGGGGCGGCATGAGCAGTTCTTC. Amino acid sequence: CASSLALAGRHEQFF.

This clonotype was counted between two and nine times. The chain employs TRBV20-1 and TRBJ2-5; TRBD2 aligns across 7 bases. This CDR3 region has 15 residues. V shed 3 bases and J 0 bases; nucleotides not matched to a gene: 7. The germline V gene encodes CDR1 DFQATT and CDR2 SNEGSKA (reference sequence). The CDR3 nucleotides read TGCAGTGCTAGGGCCTCTAGCGGAGACCAAGAGACCCAGTACTTC. Its protein product is CSARASSGDQETQYF.

This clonotype was seen only a few times. The rearrangement uses TRBV18 and TRBJ2-7; D is perhaps TRBD2 (7 bases). The V gene's germline CDR1 is KGHSH and CDR2 LQKENI. V lost 0 bases and J lost 6, with 12 bases in between. This CDR3 region has 14 residues. CDR3 sequence (DNA): TGTGCCAGCTCACCACCGTCTGCGGGGGCCGAGCAGTACTTC. Its protein is CASSPPSAGAEQYF.

The chain is built from TRBV12-3 or TRBV12-4 and TRBJ2-2; 7 bases agree with TRBD2. With 5 bases clipped from V and 7 bases from J, the junction kept 7 bases outside the gene matches. This CDR3 comprises 14 residues. This CDR3 is CASSRRGEGGELFF. CDR3 in DNA: TGTGCCAGCAGTCGCCGGGGGGAGGGCGGGGAGCTGTTTTTT.